This note documents a single TCR beta chain sequence. The antigen is unknown. This record belongs to a study of T cell repertoires in cytomegalovirus infection. Study-wide background: It was the public TCR beta signatures that indicated both CMV infection and matching HLA type. Study-wide findings and caveats: HLA-C-restricted CMV-specific TCR beta clonotypes were dominant in the ex vivo response. There were carriers of CMV plus the relevant HLA, and cumulative public TCR beta family frequency identified them.

MiXCR, applied by TCRdb to the reads, yields one record per CDR3 protein. The data contain some 270,000 distinct CDR3 sequences, about 18% of them singletons. The source is a human donor in good health (CMV status not recorded). Some clones in this sample may be carry-over from other donors' samples. Sequences were obtained from CD8+ T cells from PBMCs.

The CDR3 protein is CSAKRLAGGTDTQYF. CDR3 DNA sequence: TGCAGTGCTAAGAGACTAGCGGGGGGCACAGATACGCAGTATTTT. This chain joins TRBV20-1 and TRBJ2-3; TRBD2 aligns across 12 bases. The junction had 3 bases not matched to a gene; V was cut back by 4 bases and J by 1 base. Germline V lookup: CDR1 DFQATT, CDR2 SNEGSKA (reference sequence). The CDR3 spans 15 residues.